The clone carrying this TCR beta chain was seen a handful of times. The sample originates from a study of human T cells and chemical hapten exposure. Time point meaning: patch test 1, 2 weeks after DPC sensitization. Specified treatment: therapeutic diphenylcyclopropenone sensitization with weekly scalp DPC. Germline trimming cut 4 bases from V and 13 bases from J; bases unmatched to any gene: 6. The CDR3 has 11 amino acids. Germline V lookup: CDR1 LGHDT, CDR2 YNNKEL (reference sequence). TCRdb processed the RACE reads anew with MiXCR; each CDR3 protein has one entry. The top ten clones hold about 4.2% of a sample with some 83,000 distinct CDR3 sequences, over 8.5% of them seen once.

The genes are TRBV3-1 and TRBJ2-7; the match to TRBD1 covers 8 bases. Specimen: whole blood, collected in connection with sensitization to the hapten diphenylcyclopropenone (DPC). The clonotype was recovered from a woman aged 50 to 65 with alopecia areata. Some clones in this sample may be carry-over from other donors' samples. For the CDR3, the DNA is TGTGCCAGCAGCCCCCGGGACAGGCTCTACTTC. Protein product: CASSPRDRLYF.